This T cell receptor (beta chain) appears in the sequencing data of a study of blood T cell repertoires in COVID-19. Across the whole study: PBMCs, B-cell-depleted T cells, or T cells provided the cDNA or gDNA that made up the material.

This CDR3 comprises 14 residues. The V end was cut by 3 bases, the J end by 7 bases, with 15 bases between. The germline gives CDR1 SNHLY, CDR2 FYNNEI. The authors' processing: Amplification with reference gene primers provided the estimates of nucleated cell counts. Libraries were prepared by immunoSEQ multiplex PCR; TCRdb keeps only in-frame clonotypes and omits some of them. Clone size and V and J calls were adopted from that table, with D and trimming inferred from the DNA. The sample lists around 200,000 clones, about 88% occurring once. The gene calls are TRBV2 and TRBJ1-2; D might be TRBD1 (5 bases). Sequences were obtained from peripheral blood. The sequence came from a man between 35 and 55 years old with active or convalescent COVID-19. CDR3 nucleotide sequence: TGTGCCAGCAGTGAGCTAGGGGCACCGGGTGGCTACACCTTC. It translates to CASSELGAPGGYTF. The full variable domain, with the rest looked up from reference TRBV2 and TRBJ1-2, is EPEVTQTPSHQVTQMGQEVILRCVPISNHLYFYWYRQILGQKVEFLVSFYNNEISEKSEIFDDQFSVERPDGSNFTLKIRSTKLEDSAMYFCASSELGAPGGYTFGSGTRLTVV.